Included here is one T cell receptor (beta chain) sequence, with context. This sample is part of a study of cytotoxic CD8 clonotypes in ibrutinib-treated CLL. Germline V gene lookup returns CDR1 SGHTA and CDR2 FQGNSA. The ends lost 5 bases at V and 0 bases at J; junction bases unmatched: 9. This CDR3 region has 17 residues. The repertoire was sequenced with immunoSEQ multiplex PCR; TCRdb's copy has only in-frame clones and lacks some. In the table there are tens of thousands of clones, approximately 53% of which are singletons. This rearrangement joins TRBV7-2 to TRBJ2-1; 8 nucleotides line up with TRBD2. The receptor comes from a human donor with chronic lymphocytic leukemia. The sequenced sample was PBMCs, obtained after 12 months of ibrutinib treatment. The CDR3 is CASSRIWTSNSYNEQFF. The CDR3 DNA reads as TGTGCCAGCAGCCGGATCTGGACTAGCAACTCCTACAATGAGCAGTTCTTC.